The 8 T cell receptor beta chains given below trace back to one sample, sequenced in a study of blood T cell repertoires in COVID-19. Assay used: immunoSEQ multiplex PCR; TCRdb lists only in-frame clones, some missing. The sample includes over 250,000 clones, around 89% of them seen just once. Sequenced: peripheral blood. The receptors derive from a woman in her 40s who had recovered from COVID-19.

The V call is TRBV3-1 (or the pseudogene TRBV3-2), the J call TRBJ1-5; D ambiguous. Trimming pared 5 bases from V and 2 bases from J, leaving 10 bases between. This CDR3 region has 14 residues. Germline CDR1 reads LGHDT; CDR2 reads YNNKEL (reference sequence). CDR3 DNA sequence: TGTGCCAGCAGCTTTGGGAGGGGCAATCAGCCCCAGCATTTT. Protein product: CASSFGRGNQPQHF.

CDR3 coding DNA: TGTGCCAGCAGCCCCTTAGCGGGAGGGGGAGGTGAGCAGTTCTTC. The encoded protein is CASSPLAGGGGEQFF. This chain links TRBV7-3 with TRBJ2-1; 11 bases are shared with TRBD2. Germline CDR1 SGHTA, CDR2 FQGTGA. V dropped 5 bases and J dropped 9; count of bases not matched to a gene: 9. The CDR3 spans 15 residues.

The chain couples TRBV4-3 to TRBJ2-5; 16 nucleotides line up with TRBD2. V dropped 3 bases and J dropped 5; count of bases not matched to a gene: 6. The CDR3 contains 17 residues. CDR1 is LGHNA, CDR2 YSLEER, per germline. The CDR3 loop reads CASSQGGLAGGEETQYF. CDR3 bases: TGCGCCAGCAGCCAGGGGGGACTAGCGGGAGGGGAGGAGACCCAGTACTTC.

This chain connects TRBV4-1 to TRBJ2-7; D is possibly TRBD2 (6 bases). Per the germline V gene, CDR1 is MGHRA and CDR2 is YSYEKL. The CDR3 is 15 amino acids. Deletions cut 3 bases from V and 3 bases from J, with 15 bases between. CDR3 protein: CASSHGRPGGYEQYV. CDR3 bases: TGCGCCAGCAGCCACGGGAGACCCGGGGGCTACGAGCAGTACGTC.

This chain connects TRBV11-3 to TRBJ2-1, with a tentative D call TRBD2 (6 bases). Germline assignment: CDR1 SGHNT and CDR2 YENEEA. V lost 1 base to trimming and J lost 7 bases, with 11 bases between them. This CDR3 comprises 14 residues. CDR3 nucleotide sequence: TGTGCCAGCAGCTTAGTCAGGGCGGGGAATGAGCAGTTCTTC. It specifies CASSLVRAGNEQFF.

The rearrangement links TRBV5-4 to TRBJ1-1; D call uncertain. This CDR3 region has 14 residues. V was trimmed by 6 bases and J by 0 bases, leaving 12 bases between them. The V gene's germline CDR1 is SGHNT and CDR2 YYREEE (reference sequence). Written as DNA, the CDR3 is TGTGCCAGCACCATGAGGTTCATGAACACTGAAGCTTTCTTT. It encodes CASTMRFMNTEAFF.

The chain employs TRBV6-2 or TRBV6-3 and TRBJ2-5, with 8 bases that match TRBD2. CDR1 is MNHEY, CDR2 SVGEGT, per germline. This CDR3 has 14 amino acids. V was clipped by 5 bases and J by 4 bases; unmatched bases: 6. This chain's CDR3 is CASSPGGDPETQYF. The CDR3 nucleotides read TGTGCCAGCAGTCCCGGGGGGGATCCAGAGACCCAGTACTTC.

The V and J genes are TRBV11-2 and TRBJ2-1, with TRBD2 matching over 11 bases. Germline V CDR1 and CDR2: SGHAT, FQNNGV. V was pared by 1 base and J by 7 bases, with 3 bases of the junction left unmatched. The CDR3 is 15 amino acids. The CDR3 region has the DNA TGTGCCAGCAGCTTAGGACTAGCGGGAATGAATGAGCAGTTCTTC. Residues: CASSLGLAGMNEQFF.